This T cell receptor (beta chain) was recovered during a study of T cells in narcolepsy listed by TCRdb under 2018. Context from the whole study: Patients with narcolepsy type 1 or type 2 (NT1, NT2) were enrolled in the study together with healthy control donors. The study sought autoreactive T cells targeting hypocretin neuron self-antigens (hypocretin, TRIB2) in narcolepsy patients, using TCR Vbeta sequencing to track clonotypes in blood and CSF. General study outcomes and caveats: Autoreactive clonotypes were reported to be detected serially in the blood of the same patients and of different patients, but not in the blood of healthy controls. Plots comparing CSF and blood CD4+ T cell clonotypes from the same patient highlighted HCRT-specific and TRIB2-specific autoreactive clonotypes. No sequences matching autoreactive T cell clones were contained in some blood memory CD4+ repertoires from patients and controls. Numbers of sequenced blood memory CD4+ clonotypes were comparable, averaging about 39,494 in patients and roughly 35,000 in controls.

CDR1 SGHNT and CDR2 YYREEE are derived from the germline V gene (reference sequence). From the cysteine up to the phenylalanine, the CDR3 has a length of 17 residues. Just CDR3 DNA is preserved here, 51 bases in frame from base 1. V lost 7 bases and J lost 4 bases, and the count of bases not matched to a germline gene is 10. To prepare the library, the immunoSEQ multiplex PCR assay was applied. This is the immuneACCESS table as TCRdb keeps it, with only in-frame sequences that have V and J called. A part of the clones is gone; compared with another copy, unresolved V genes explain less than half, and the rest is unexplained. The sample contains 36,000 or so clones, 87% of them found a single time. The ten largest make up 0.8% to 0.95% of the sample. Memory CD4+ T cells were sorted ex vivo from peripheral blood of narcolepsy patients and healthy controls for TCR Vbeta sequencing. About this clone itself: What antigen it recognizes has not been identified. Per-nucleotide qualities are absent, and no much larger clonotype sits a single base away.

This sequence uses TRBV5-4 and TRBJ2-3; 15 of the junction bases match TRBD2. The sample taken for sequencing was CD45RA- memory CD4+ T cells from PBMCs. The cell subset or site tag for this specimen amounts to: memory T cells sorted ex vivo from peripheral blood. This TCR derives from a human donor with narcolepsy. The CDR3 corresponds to CASSPRTSGGAPDTQYF. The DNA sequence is TGTGCCAGCTCCCCGCGGACTAGCGGGGGGGCTCCAGATACGCAGTATTTT.